Included here is one T cell receptor (beta chain) sequence, with context. Bulk CD8+ and CD4+ cells came from magnetic negative isolation; CD8+ TEMRA by FACS. This sample was taken from a study of CD8 T cells in Susac syndrome. Germline V gives CDR1 SGHTA, CDR2 FQGNSA. This CDR3 comprises 14 residues. Trimming removed 4 bases at V and 4 bases at J, with 11 bases between. Random hexamers served to reverse transcribe roughly 0.5 to 1 ug RNA. TCRdb reprocessed the immunoSEQ multiplex PCR reads with MiXCR, giving one entry per CDR3 protein. The table records around 150,000 distinct CDR3 sequences, around 94% of them present only once.

The chain employs TRBV7-2 and TRBJ2-1; possibly TRBD1 or TRBD2 for D (6 bases each). This clonotype originated in a human donor with multiple sclerosis. Input material: CD4+ T cells from PBMCs. The CDR3 here is CASSWGDNYNEQFF. The CDR3 DNA reads as TGTGCCAGCAGCTGGGGGGACAATTACAATGAGCAGTTCTTC.